The sequence of this TCR beta chain was determined in a study of T cells in localized non-small cell lung cancer. Study results and caveats: Measurement of T cell clonality placed uninvolved adjacent lung highest, above the level in tumor. Because researchers sequenced only one region of the tumor, heterogeneity is still possible. Longer survival (overall) was linked to higher T cell density in blood. Across samples, adjacent lung featured a median around 56 of the top 100 tumor clones.

The CDR3 loop spans 17 amino acids. Germline V CDR1 and CDR2: SGDLS, YYNGEE. After removal of 4 bases from V and 6 bases from J, the junction contained 10 bases not matched to a gene. Libraries were prepared by immunoSEQ multiplex PCR; TCRdb keeps only in-frame clonotypes and omits some of them. The table records tens of thousands of clones, around 86% of them present only once. With regard to this clone: What it recognizes is unknown.

The V gene is TRBV9, the J gene TRBJ2-5; 15 nucleotides line up with TRBD2. The TCR was taken from a woman aged 40-75 years with stage I lung adenocarcinoma. Here the sequenced sample was peripheral blood, taken before any cancer treatment. The CDR3 coding sequence is TGTGCCAGCAGCCCCCCGGGACTAGCGGGGGGTGCACAGACCCAGTACTTC. Its protein is CASSPPGLAGGAQTQYF.